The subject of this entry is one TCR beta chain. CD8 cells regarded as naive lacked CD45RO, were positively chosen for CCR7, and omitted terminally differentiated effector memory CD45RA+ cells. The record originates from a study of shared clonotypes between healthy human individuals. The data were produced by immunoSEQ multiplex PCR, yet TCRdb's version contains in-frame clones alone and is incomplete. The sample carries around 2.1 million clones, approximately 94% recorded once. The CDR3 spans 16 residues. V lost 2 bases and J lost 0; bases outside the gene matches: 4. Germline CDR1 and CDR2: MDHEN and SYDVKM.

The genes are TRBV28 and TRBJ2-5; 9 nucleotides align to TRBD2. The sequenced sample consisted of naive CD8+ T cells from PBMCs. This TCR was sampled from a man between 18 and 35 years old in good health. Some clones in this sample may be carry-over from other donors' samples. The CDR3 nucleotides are TGTGCCAGCAGTTTAGCGGCTAGCGGGAACCAAGAGACCCAGTACTTC. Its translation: CASSLAASGNQETQYF.